This T cell receptor (beta chain) was documented in a study of T cells expressing NK-cell markers. Study in general: Each TCR beta repertoire originated in sorted T cells that were CD3+CD56+NKG2C+, CD3+CD56+NKG2C- or CD3+CD56-NKG2C+.

Germline-derived CDR1 and CDR2 are SGHKS and YYEKEE (reference sequence). The CDR3 consists of 14 residues. Note on this clonotype: Its specificity is not known.

The cDNA for TCR beta came from 5'RACE template switching with UMIs. Reprocessing the 5' RACE reads, TCRdb reports a single entry for every CDR3 protein and omits DNA. The repertoire shows 350,000 to 500,000 distinct CDR3 sequences; the top ten hold less than 7.5%. Study-wide results and caveats: For several donors, these clonotypes were likewise the leading ones in the CD3+CD56-NKG2C+ fraction.

This sequence originates from a woman aged 18-70 years in good health. Material for sequencing was blood T cells: a sorted CD56 or NKG2C T cell subset, CD4+ or CD8+ T cells, or bulk PBMC T cells (not recorded which). This chain links TRBV5-5 with TRBJ1-5. CDR3 protein: CASSPVGGGQPQHF.